This T cell receptor (beta chain) was documented in a study of T cell clones after liver transplantation. Overall study: Post-transplant blood was tracked for graft-donor-reactive T cell clones identified in a pre-transplant mixed lymphocyte reaction. Third-party-reactive TCRbeta sequences from pre-transplant mixed lymphocyte reactions served as antigen-independent comparators.

About this clone: What it binds is unknown.

Only in-frame clones appear in the TCRdb table, and some are missing; sequencing was by immunoSEQ multiplex PCR. Of 50,000 to 60,000 clones listed, less than 75% are singletons. CDR3 size: 14 residues. Looked up from germline, CDR1 is LNHDA and CDR2 is SQIVND (reference sequence). Trimming removed 2 bases at V and 6 bases at J, with 8 bases between. Points from the study as a whole: Graft donor-reactive T cells may have migrated into the graft rather than being deleted.

The chain carries TRBV19 and TRBJ1-6; TRBD1 is a possible D gene (6 bases). The clonotype comes from a human patient who received a liver transplant. Some T cells may possibly be graft donor cells. This material consisted of CD4+ T cells from blood, taken at the 22-month timepoint. The CDR3 DNA reads TGTGCCAGTAGTATAACAGGGACTAATTCACCCCTCCACTTT. Protein: CASSITGTNSPLHF.